A single sample is the source of the 13 T cell receptor beta chains below, sequenced in a study of early T cells in non-severe SARS-CoV-2 infection. From the 5' RACE reads, TCRdb called clonotypes with MiXCR, one entry per CDR3 protein. The sample lists about 90,000 distinct CDR3 sequences; 12% were seen once. The sequences come from whole blood, collected at baseline. These receptors came from an adult who was a healthcare worker with PCR-confirmed SARS-CoV-2 infection or an uninfected control (not recorded which).

The V and J genes are TRBV4-1 and TRBJ1-3; D may be TRBD1 (6 bases). Deletions cut 0 bases from V and 0 bases from J, with 15 bases between. This CDR3 is built from 18 residues. Germline V gives CDR1 MGHRA, CDR2 YSYEKL. CDR3 protein: CASSQDWLTGYSGNTIYF. CDR3 sequence (DNA): TGCGCCAGCAGCCAAGATTGGTTAACAGGGTACTCTGGAAACACCATATATTTT.

The chain couples TRBV29-1 to TRBJ2-1; 7 nucleotides line up with TRBD1. J gave up 9 bases and V 5 bases, and 7 bases lay outside the gene matches. CDR3 length: 12 residues. The germline V gene encodes CDR1 SQVTM and CDR2 ANQGSEA. CDR3 loop: CSVYRGTVEQFF. The CDR3 region has the DNA TGCAGCGTTTACAGGGGAACGGTTGAGCAGTTCTTC.

The V and J genes are TRBV14 and TRBJ2-3; no clear D gene. The CDR3 sequence is 14 residues long. Between the trimmed V and J ends, which lost 4 bases and 4 bases, there was a span of 12 bases. CDR1 and CDR2 (germline): SGHDN, FVKESK. CDR3 sequence reads: CASSPQPAPDTQYF. The CDR3 DNA reads as TGTGCCAGCAGCCCTCAACCGGCCCCAGATACGCAGTATTTT.

This chain uses TRBV7-9 with TRBJ2-5; D is unclear. The CDR3 is 14 residues long. V lost 6 bases, J lost 5 bases, and 16 bases lay in between. Germline assignment: CDR1 SEHNR and CDR2 FQNEAQ (reference sequence). For the CDR3, the DNA is TGTGCCAGCAGTTACCCAGGCCCGAGGGAGACCCAGTACTTC. As protein: CASSYPGPRETQYF.

This clonotype was seen more than once but under ten times. The chain recombines TRBV29-1 with TRBJ2-3; 10 bases are shared with TRBD2. CDR1 is SQVTM and CDR2 is ANQGSEA in the germline V gene. Trimming cost V 7 bases and J 3 bases; bases outside gene matches: 7. The CDR3 covers 14 residues. CDR3 sequence (DNA): TGCAGCGCCAAACTAGCGGGGCGAACAGATACGCAGTATTTT. This encodes CSAKLAGRTDTQYF.

This clonotype has at least ten counts. The chain is built from TRBV19 and TRBJ2-3; 8 bases agree with TRBD1. From germline, CDR1 is LNHDA and CDR2 SQIVND (reference sequence). With 5 bases clipped from V and 4 bases from J, the junction kept 5 bases outside the gene matches. The CDR3 runs 14 residues. Here the CDR3 reads CASSSRQGSDTQYF. The CDR3 DNA follows: TGTGCCAGTAGTTCCCGACAGGGGTCAGATACGCAGTATTTT.

V gene TRBV4-2 combines with J gene TRBJ2-3; TRBD2 matches 10 bases. The CDR3 covers 18 residues. Germline CDR1 is LGHNA and CDR2 is YNFKEQ. Trimming removed 0 bases from V and 2 bases from J; junction bases left unmatched: 8. The CDR3 here is CASSQDTLAGAVTDTQYF. CDR3 in DNA: TGTGCCAGCAGCCAAGATACCCTAGCGGGGGCCGTCACAGATACGCAGTATTTT.

This clonotype has just a few counts. The junction and the germline gene differ at one end; a read error may be behind it. The rearrangement joins TRBV6-1 to TRBJ1-2; possibly TRBD1 for D (6 bases). Germline-derived CDR1 and CDR2 are MNHNS and SASEGT. The CDR3 runs 14 residues. DNA for the CDR3: TGTGCCAGCACTGAAGGGACAAACCTCTATGGCTACACCTTC. The encoded protein is CASTEGTNLYGYTF.

The chain couples TRBV12-3 or TRBV12-4 to TRBJ2-7; D unclear. Trimming cost V 4 bases and J 0 bases, with 7 bases left between them. There are 13 residues in the CDR3. The CDR3 is CASSYFSSYEQYF. The CDR3 DNA is TGTGCCAGCAGTTATTTCAGCTCCTACGAGCAGTACTTC.

This rearrangement joins TRBV6-8 to TRBJ2-5, with D possibly matching TRBD1 (5 bases). Trimming stripped 4 bases from V and 5 bases from J, with 14 bases between. The CDR3 length is 14 residues. Germline assignment: CDR1 MNHGY and CDR2 SAAAGT. The CDR3 DNA reads TGTGCCAGCAGTTTCGACAGTCGGTCCGAGACCCAGTACTTC. Its translation is CASSFDSRSETQYF.

The chain carries TRBV20-1 and TRBJ2-7; 9 bases match TRBD2. Per the germline V gene, CDR1 is DFQATT and CDR2 is SNEGSKA (reference sequence). V gave up 5 bases and J gave up 3 bases; unmatched junction bases: 8. CDR3 length: 14 amino acids. In nucleotides, the CDR3 is TGCAGTGCTTCCCTAGGGACTAGCAGCTACGAGCAGTACTTC. Its protein is CSASLGTSSYEQYF.

The genes are TRBV6-5 and TRBJ2-3, with D maybe TRBD1 (5 bases). Germline V lookup: CDR1 MNHEY, CDR2 SVGAGI. This CDR3 has 15 amino acids. Trimming cost V 2 bases and J 3 bases, with 12 bases left between them. Here the CDR3 reads CASSYGHRHTDTQYF. In DNA form, the CDR3 reads TGTGCCAGCAGTTACGGTCACAGGCATACAGATACGCAGTATTTT.

Many counts were recorded for this clonotype. The chain joins TRBV6-5 to TRBJ1-1; perhaps TRBD1 as D (6 bases). Looked up from germline, CDR1 is MNHEY and CDR2 is SVGAGI. V was pared by 5 bases and J by 6 bases, with 16 bases between. The CDR3 consists of 14 residues. The CDR3 region is CASSHRRYRAEAFF. The CDR3 DNA is TGTGCCAGCAGTCACCGCCGATACAGGGCTGAAGCTTTCTTT.